These 16 T cell receptor beta chains came from one sample sequenced in a study of blood T cell repertoires in COVID-19. Assay used: immunoSEQ multiplex PCR; TCRdb lists only in-frame clones, some missing. This sample has over 350,000 clones, with 86% found just once. Source material: peripheral blood. These receptors all come from a woman aged 25 to 39 with active or convalescent COVID-19.

This clone has a handful of counts. V usage is TRBV11-3 and J usage is TRBJ2-1, with a possible D match to TRBD2 (6 bases). V lost 6 bases, J lost 12 bases, and 15 bases lay in between. CDR3 length: 12 amino acids. The germline gives CDR1 SGHNT, CDR2 YENEEA. In DNA, the CDR3 is TGTGCCAGCAGTATTATACGGGACTCGCAGTTCTTC. It encodes CASSIIRDSQFF.

This clone was found a few times. The gene calls are TRBV15 and TRBJ1-5; 8 bases fit TRBD1. This CDR3 has 16 residues. Germline CDR1 reads LNHNV; CDR2 reads YYDKDF (reference sequence). The V and J ends lost 2 bases and 7 bases, in that order; junction bases with no gene match: 10. The CDR3, as DNA: TGTGCCACCAGCAGATCCTCCGGACAGGGCGGGCAGCCCCAGCATTTT. Residues: CATSRSSGQGGQPQHF.

The sample holds a few counts of this clone. One end of the junction fails to match germline, which may point to a read error. The chain links TRBV7-2 to TRBJ2-7; 7 nucleotides line up with TRBD1. The CDR3 extends over 15 amino acids. The germline V gene has CDR1 SGHTA and CDR2 FQGNSA. The CDR3 protein is CASSLAVTGIYEQYF. CDR3 nucleotides: TGTGCCAGCAGCCTAGCAGTGACAGGGATCTACGAGCAGTACTTC.

The chain carries TRBV28 and TRBJ2-3; 8 nucleotides agree with TRBD1. The length of the CDR3 is 18 residues. Per the germline V gene, CDR1 is MDHEN and CDR2 is SYDVKM. V dropped 4 bases and J dropped 4; count of bases not matched to a gene: 16. CDR3 sequence (DNA): TGTGCCAGCAGTTGGGTGCGCCGACGACAGGGGAGAGCAGATACGCAGTATTTT. Translation: CASSWVRRRQGRADTQYF.

The CDR3 DNA reads as TGTGCCAGCAGCCCTAGTAGGAGCGGGGGGGCGGGTTTTGCAGATACGCAGTATTTT. It translates to CASSPSRSGGAGFADTQYF. The chain employs TRBV3-1 (or the pseudogene TRBV3-2) and TRBJ2-3; the match to TRBD2 covers 10 bases. V lost 4 bases and J lost 4; bases outside the gene matches: 17. Germline V CDR1 and CDR2: LGHDT, YNNKEL (reference sequence). The length of the CDR3 is 19 residues.

The chain joins TRBV27 to TRBJ2-3, with TRBD1 matching over 7 bases. Trimming removed 4 bases from V and 5 bases from J; junction bases left unmatched: 12. There are 16 residues in the CDR3. The germline gives CDR1 MNHEY, CDR2 SMNVEV (reference sequence). DNA of the CDR3: TGTGCCAGCAGTTCACGACAGGGTGGAGAGGAAGATACGCAGTATTTT. It codes for CASSSRQGGEEDTQYF.

The V and J genes are TRBV15 and TRBJ1-2; weak D call: TRBD1 (5 bases). Germline CDR1 and CDR2: LNHNV and YYDKDF (reference sequence). The CDR3 is 14 amino acids. V lost 5 bases, J lost 2 bases, and 12 bases lay in between. Here the CDR3 reads CATSVSGGNYGYTF. The CDR3 DNA is TGTGCCACCAGCGTCTCGGGGGGGAACTATGGCTACACCTTC. Based on the CDR3 plus reference TRBV15 and TRBJ1-2, the full variable domain is DAMVIQNPRYQVTQFGKPVTLSCSQTLNHNVMYWYQQKSSQAPKLLFHYYDKDFNNEADTPDNFQSRRPNTSFCFLDIRSPGLGDTAMYLCATSVSGGNYGYTFGSGTRLTVV.

This clone has only one observation. CDR3 region: CASSSGQGLFNQPQHF. As DNA, the CDR3 is TGTGCCAGCAGTTCGGGGCAGGGGCTTTTCAATCAGCCCCAGCATTTT. This chain joins TRBV27 and TRBJ1-5; D might be TRBD1 (6 bases). The germline V and J ends were trimmed by 4 bases and 3 bases, with 16 bases remaining between them. The CDR3 is 16 amino acids. Germline V gives CDR1 MNHEY, CDR2 SMNVEV (reference sequence).

The chain joins TRBV11-2 to TRBJ2-5, with 9 positions matching TRBD2. With 1 base clipped from V and 5 bases from J, the junction kept 8 bases outside the gene matches. The germline gives CDR1 SGHAT, CDR2 FQNNGV. The CDR3 is 16 amino acids. As DNA, the CDR3 is TGTGCCAGCAGCTTAGTTCTGGCGGGGGGGCCGGAGACCCAGTACTTC. Translated, it gives CASSLVLAGGPETQYF.

V is TRBV30 and J is TRBJ1-3; tentative D call: TRBD1 (6 bases). The CDR3 is 14 residues long. Between the trimmed V and J ends, which lost 2 bases and 0 bases, there was a span of 8 bases. Germline V gives CDR1 GTSNPN, CDR2 SVGIG (reference sequence). CDR3 sequence reads: CAWSLDSSGNTIYF. The CDR3 DNA is TGTGCCTGGAGTTTGGACAGCTCTGGAAACACCATATATTTT.

The V gene is TRBV7-9, the J gene TRBJ2-1; 7 bases agree with TRBD1. The CDR3 is made up of 12 amino acids. Germline V gene lookup returns CDR1 SEHNR and CDR2 FQNEAQ (reference sequence). The V and J ends lost 4 bases and 10 bases, in that order; junction bases with no gene match: 4. CDR3 loop: CASSSTGAEQFF. The DNA for the CDR3 is TGTGCCAGCAGCTCAACAGGGGCCGAGCAGTTCTTC.

This clone occurred many times. V gene TRBV19 combines with J gene TRBJ1-1, with D perhaps TRBD1 (6 bases). The CDR3 covers 11 residues. Germline V gene sequence: CDR1 LNHDA, CDR2 SQIVND (reference sequence). The V and J ends lost 9 bases and 5 bases respectively, with 10 bases between them. In nucleotides, the CDR3 is TGTGCCAGCCAGGGGCGGACTGAAGCTTTCTTT. It codes for CASQGRTEAFF.

The rearrangement links TRBV12-2 to TRBJ2-3; the table names TRBD2, a call not compared with the DNA. TRBV12-2 is shown as a pseudogene. The CDR3 is made up of 15 amino acids. The CDR3 is CASRLPSGGADTQYF. For the CDR3, the DNA is TGTGCAAGTCGCTTACCTAGCGGGGGGGCAGATACGCAGTATTTT.

This chain joins TRBV29-1 and TRBJ2-7; 8 bases line up with TRBD1. V lost 2 bases and J lost 2; bases outside the gene matches: 5. Per the germline V gene, CDR1 is SQVTM and CDR2 is ANQGSEA. The CDR3 is 14 residues long. In DNA form, the CDR3 reads TGCAGCGTTGAAAGTAGGACAGGGACCTACGAGCAGTACTTC. It codes for CSVESRTGTYEQYF.

This rearrangement joins TRBV5-1 to TRBJ1-2; 9 bases are shared with TRBD1. This CDR3 has 18 residues. The germline gives CDR1 SGHRS, CDR2 YFSETQ. Trimming at V came to 4 bases and at J to 3 bases, leaving 16 bases not matched to a gene. CDR3 protein: CASSTIVGQGTDDYGYTF. DNA for the CDR3: TGCGCCAGCAGCACGATAGTAGGACAGGGGACAGACGACTATGGCTACACCTTC.

The chain uses TRBV11-1 and TRBJ1-1; no firm D call. V dropped 4 bases and J dropped 1 base, with 10 bases sitting between them. This CDR3 spans 14 amino acids. CDR1 is SGHAT, CDR2 FQDESV, per germline (reference sequence). CDR3 sequence (DNA): TGTGCCAGCAGCTCCGGTAGAGGGAACACTGAAGCTTTCTTT. Amino acids: CASSSGRGNTEAFF. Full variable domain (rest looked up from reference TRBV11-1 and TRBJ1-1): EAEVAQSPRYKITEKSQAVAFWCDPISGHATLYWYRQILGQGPELLVQFQDESVVDDSQLPKDRFSAERLKGVDSTLKIQPAELGDSAMYLCASSSGRGNTEAFFGQGTRLTVV.